This record looks at one TCR beta chain sequence and its context. Its target is unknown. In each sample, about 0.9-10 million cryopreserved PBMC were present before DNA extraction. These data originate in a study of long-term antiretroviral therapy in people with HIV. At the level of the study: Sampling started about a decade before the 2015 immediate-ART recommendation.

Investigators performed immunoSEQ version v3.0 at survey level. Each sample aimed for about 35,000-50,000 sequenced T-cell genomes. The repertoire was sequenced with immunoSEQ multiplex PCR; TCRdb's copy has only in-frame clones and lacks some. The data contain about 29,000 clones, around 80% of them seen just once; the ten biggest clones take up roughly 10%. General study results and limits: It was not possible to obtain data on ART adherence, viral resistance or therapy changes.

The CDR3 is 16 amino acids. J lost 5 bases, V lost 3 bases, and 12 bases had no gene match. Per germline, CDR1 SGHAT and CDR2 FQNNGV. The receptor was isolated from a man younger than 35 with HIV. The source was unsorted PBMCs, collected 1.5 years before starting antiretroviral therapy. V gene TRBV11-2 combines with J gene TRBJ2-5; TRBD1 matches at 7 bases. CDR3 nucleotides: TGTGCCAGCAGCTTGTTCCGGGACAGAGACGCGGAGACCCAGTACTTC. Its protein is CASSLFRDRDAETQYF.